The present T cell receptor beta chain was sequenced within a study of cytomegalovirus exposure and HLA in healthy donors (dated by TCRdb to the late 2010s). With regard to the full study: An earlier analysis of about 530 of the donors reported 276 Gb of sequence data and roughly 120 million unique TCR beta sequences obtained from some 170 million T cells. In addition to the first cohort of approximately 650 subjects, a separate validation cohort of 130 or so different subjects was used. Rather than using new phenotypic data, the later analysis identified candidate immune exposures from TCR beta sequences and from how often those sequences occurred across donors. To decide whether each TCR beta V gene segment behaved as functional or pseudogenic, an earlier analysis of fewer than 750 of the donors relied on high-throughput TCR beta sequencing. Four to six DR-DQ haplotypes were handled as single units for association and clustering, since linkage in the cohort was strong. Donor age, sex, ethnicity and CMV serostatus were compiled alongside the repertoire data. A later genetic analysis used genome-wide SNP genotypes for about 65% of the roughly 670 donors, treating that subset as a discovery cohort. An early release covering 550 to 700 HLA-typed donors comprised approximately 300 gigabases of sequencing data and tens of millions of unique TCR sequences. HLA typing included class I and class II loci at four-digit resolution. The genetic ancestry cluster associated with self-reported Caucasian donors included 81% of the roughly 400 genotyped donors. The study combined high-throughput TCR immunosequencing, statistical association of individual TCRs with disease status, and machine learning to predict cytomegalovirus infection status. Among approximately 370 genotyped donors of the cohort, an average of around 250,000 unique TCR beta nucleotide sequences was sequenced per donor, of which about 19% were non-productive. The T cell repertoires of under 750 subjects were profiled by immunosequencing and related to cytomegalovirus serostatus. The aim of the study was to test whether cataloging public T cell receptors could identify signatures of past pathogen exposure. A later analysis re-examined previously published TCR beta repertoires from hundreds of donors and added high-resolution HLA genotyping to investigate patterns of TCR occurrence. The number of typed donors differed by locus: about 620-630 for A, B, C, DRB1 and DQB1; approximately 520 for DQA1; fewer than 610 for DPA1; and some 450 for DPB1. Every discovery cohort repertoire had been produced on one sequencing platform.

The receptor library was made with the immunoSEQ multiplex PCR assay. For the multiplex PCR, a mixture combining 60 forward primers for TCR Vbeta segments and 13 reverse primers for TCR Jbeta segments was used. A multiplex PCR assay on genomic DNA amplified the CDR3 region of rearranged TCR beta genes. On the Illumina HiSeq System, the amplified TCR beta libraries were sequenced as 87-base-pair reads. In the source study's methods: A later analysis tallied tens of millions of unique TCR beta chains across the roughly 610 repertoires, and approximately 12 million of those chains were shared by two or more donors. To remove PCR and sequencing errors, raw reads were error-corrected and collapsed into unique sequences using a nearest-neighbor algorithm that merged closely related sequences. Alignment of CDR3 sequences to IMGT reference sequences was used to assign V, D and J gene segments. For a sequence to be retained, a match of at least six nucleotides was required to both a V gene segment and a J gene segment. Rearrangements were called productive when the CDR3 lacked stop codons and stayed in frame with V and J; all others were non-productive. Following IMGT convention, CDR3 was defined as the stretch from the second conserved V-encoded cysteine to the conserved J-encoded phenylalanine. Sequences without an unambiguous match to a single V gene segment were excluded from the earlier analysis of several hundred of the donors. An earlier analysis of several hundred of the donors called V segments functional above 56.7% productive rearrangements and segregating when the between-donor standard deviation exceeded 5%. To diagnose cytomegalovirus status from the catalog of TCR beta chain sequences, a statistical classification framework was built. In a later analysis, V and J genes were assigned by comparing TCR nucleotide sequences against IMGT/GENE-DB human TR gene sequences. In a later analysis, CDR3 sequences and most-parsimonious VDJ recombination scenarios were assigned using the TCRdist pipeline. In a later analysis, each TCR beta chain was defined by its CDR3 amino acid sequence together with its V-gene family, and reads without a unique V-gene family were excluded. As a way to deal with suspected cross-contamination and a sequencing artifact, a later analysis dropped approximately 590 nucleotide sequences that were highly shared and had low generation probability. For each public chain, a later analysis derived a clonal expansion index from normalized ranks of inferred template counts within each repertoire. In a later analysis, generation probabilities were computed using a VDJ recombination model fitted to out-of-frame rearrangements, and the results were checked against IGoR. A later analysis scored TCR-TCR, TCR-HLA and TCR-CMV co-occurrence with hypergeometric tests, applying a repertoire-size bias correction to TCR pairs. In a later analysis, false discovery rates were estimated by permuting HLA or CMV assignments 20 times. In a later analysis, co-occurring TCRs were grouped using DBSCAN, with TCRdist sequence similarity added in when clustering inside HLA-allele-positive subsets. For co-occurrence clustering, repertoires with fewer than 30,000 or more than 120,000 public chains were excluded, along with roughly five repertoires with anomalous nucleotide sharing. TCRdb holds this immuneACCESS table with in-frame rearrangements only. Some clones are missing; in checked studies, unresolved V genes explain under half, and the rest has no known cause. D and trimming were read from the DNA, whereas the V and J calls and clone size are those reported in that table. Here the sample has about 110,000 clones; about 81% occur a single time. Clones ranked in the top ten supply roughly 2.6% of the sample.

The research as a whole found: When HLA alleles, especially DR and DQ, strongly co-occurred, attributing TCR associations to individual alleles was difficult. An association between a missense DCLRE1C variant and V-gene and J-gene trimming of TCR beta chains was found in a later genetic analysis and replicated in an independent cohort. Broadly in line with IMGT annotations, most TCR beta V segments showed up in productive rearrangements about 90% or about 30% of the time in an earlier analysis of some 590 of the donors. According to a later analysis, parvovirus B19, influenza, CMV and Epstein-Barr virus appeared linked to several top co-occurrence clusters. A total of about 150 TCR beta chains were listed by the study as associated with cytomegalovirus. Compared with equally common non-associated chains, HLA-associated TCR beta chains in a later analysis were more clonally expanded and had lower generation probabilities. For the cohort, immune exposure information was limited to CMV serostatus. The sequencing pipeline was judged likely to have produced a cluster of highly shared sequence variants as a technical artifact. A further reported finding was that TCR beta sequences accurately predicted the HLA-A and HLA-B alleles for most subjects in the first cohort. In a later analysis, TCR association rates were found to vary across HLA loci, with the most associated TCRs seen for DRB1 alleles and the fewest for HLA-C alleles. The classifier was reported to diagnose cytomegalovirus status with high specificity and sensitivity in both the original cohort and the validation cohort. At a false discovery rate of 0.05, a later analysis linked fewer than 20,000 TCR beta sequences to specific HLA alleles. The presence/absence analyses assumed that sequencing depth was roughly uniform across donors, and that assumption may not be true. A later analysis found that most CMV-associated TCR beta chains appeared HLA-restricted, with HLA associations seemingly driven largely by CMV exposure. Across donors, most TCR sequences were observed very rarely, whereas some public TCRs were present in many individuals. In vitro tests confirmed that a few of the cytomegalovirus-associated TCR beta chains recognize cytomegalovirus antigens. Linkage disequilibrium might explain the correlated functional status among segregating V segments, but an unknown experimental factor could not be ruled out. Compared with the 666-donor mean, donors in an Asian-associated ancestry cluster had fewer N-insertions in productive TCRs, according to a later genetic analysis. Because counts were too low, around 17 rarely observed V segments, including chromosome 9 orphons, were left out of the earlier analysis of 500 to 750 of the donors. Only TCR beta chains were sequenced in this cohort, and the absence of alpha or paired-chain data limited detectable features. The authors suggested that the approach could potentially be extended to other disease states and immunological phenotypes. Because some donors lacked HLA typing at each locus, the association tests relied only on the typed subset.

In total, roughly 670 healthy bone marrow donors made up the cohort. Cohort members were all nominally healthy when sampled, although unrecorded immune exposures were likely present. The donor was CMV seropositive and belonged to the group of about 290 seropositive cohort members. A peripheral blood sample was collected from each donor, and TCR beta sequencing was performed on peripheral blood mononuclear cells. The Qiagen DNeasy Blood Extraction Kit was used to extract genomic DNA from the blood cell samples. A remark on this clone: What antigen it recognizes has not been identified. One junction end disagrees with the germline gene, perhaps due to a read error.

Specimen: PBMCs. The clonotype was recovered from a man aged 25-40 years in good health and CMV-seropositive.

In nucleotide form, the sequence is TGTGCCAGCAGCTTCGGCAGGGGGCTTGGCGGGGCCAACGGCCTGACTTTC. This codes for CASSFGRGLGGANGLTF. The chain links TRBV5-6 with TRBJ2-6; 8 bases in the junction line up with TRBD1. The germline V gene encodes CDR1 SGHDT and CDR2 YYEEEE. The CDR3 has 17 amino acids, counting the end cysteine and phenylalanine. The sequence is cut down to CDR3 DNA, 51 bases in frame from base 1.